Shown below are 19 T cell receptor beta chains from a single sample sequenced in a study of a mutant IDH1 vaccine in newly diagnosed glioma (dated by TCRdb to the early 2020s). In light of the paper, this sample's time point label describes: baseline, week 1 (first vaccination visit). Interpreted using the paper, the treatment or condition label stands for: pre-vaccination baseline after standard-of-care therapy. Library preparation was by the immunoSEQ multiplex PCR assay. In TCRdb, the immuneACCESS table is reduced to in-frame sequences with V and J assigned. These tables do not hold every clone; where another copy was compared, an unresolved V gene accounts for under half, and the others remain unexplained. Present in this sample are roughly 51,000 clones, 75% to 90% of which were seen just once. About 2.2% of the sample is held by the ten biggest clonotypes. Sequenced material: PBMCs, taken from a glioma patient treated with radiotherapy, temozolomide or both. These receptors all come from a man aged 40-49 years with glioma.

The V and J genes are TRBV7-2 and TRBJ1-2; possibly TRBD1 for D (5 bases). Trimming removed 1 base from V and 8 bases from J, with 11 bases in between. CDR3 size: 13 residues. Germline CDR1 is SGHTA and CDR2 is FQGNSA. This CDR3 is CASSLVRQGGYTF. The DNA for the CDR3 is TGTGCCAGCAGCTTAGTAAGGCAGGGCGGCTACACCTTC.

Only a few counts were recorded for this clone. J is TRBJ1-1 and V is TRBV2; TRBD1 matches 8 bases. The germline gives CDR1 SNHLY, CDR2 FYNNEI. The CDR3 length is 13 residues. V shed 5 bases and J 5 bases; nucleotides not matched to a gene: 4. The CDR3 DNA reads TGTGCCAGCAGTTTGACAGGGGCGACTGAAGCTTTCTTT. Residues: CASSLTGATEAFF.

The chain combines TRBV6-1 with TRBJ2-7, with TRBD1 matching over 7 bases. Germline trimming cut 2 bases from V and 4 bases from J; bases unmatched to any gene: 8. The germline V gene encodes CDR1 MNHNS and CDR2 SASEGT. CDR3 length equals 15 residues. The CDR3 DNA reads TGTGCCAGCAGTGAATTCGGGACAGCCTTATACGAGCAGTACTTC. Encoded protein: CASSEFGTALYEQYF.

The CDR3 DNA reads TGTGCCAGCAGCTTAGGTGGTCTTCTTTTGGAGACCCAGTACTTC. This sequence encodes CASSLGGLLLETQYF. This sequence joins TRBV7-2 and TRBJ2-5; D unclear. The germline CDR1 and CDR2 sequences are SGHTA and FQGNSA. The V end was cut by 1 base, the J end by 5 bases, with 14 bases between. This CDR3 spans 15 amino acids.

This rearrangement joins TRBV11-2 to TRBJ2-7, with TRBD2 identical over 11 bases. Germline V CDR1 and CDR2: SGHAT, FQNNGV. After removal of 2 bases from V and 10 bases from J, the junction contained 4 bases not matched to a gene. The CDR3 is made up of 13 amino acids. This CDR3 reads CASSLLGTSGQYF. The CDR3 nucleotides read TGTGCCAGCAGCTTACTGGGGACTAGCGGACAGTACTTC.

This chain connects TRBV6-5 to TRBJ1-4; TRBD1 might be the D (6 bases). This CDR3 region has 15 residues. Trimming shortened V by 4 bases and J by 4 bases, and 13 bases separated the two germline ends. Per germline, CDR1 MNHEY and CDR2 SVGAGI. DNA for the CDR3: TGTGCCAGCAGTTCCAACAGGGACCATAATGAAAAACTGTTTTTT. Protein: CASSSNRDHNEKLFF.

The chain carries TRBV2 and TRBJ2-1; D may be TRBD1 (6 bases). The CDR3 loop spans 15 amino acids. Germline values: CDR1 SNHLY, CDR2 FYNNEI. Trimming left V 3 bases short and J 2 bases short, with 11 bases between. CDR3 sequence (DNA): TGTGCCAGCAGTGAGAGGGGACAAGCCTACAATGAGCAGTTCTTC. Amino acid sequence: CASSERGQAYNEQFF. Supplemented by reference TRBV2 and TRBJ2-1, the full variable domain reads EPEVTQTPSHQVTQMGQEVILRCVPISNHLYFYWYRQILGQKVEFLVSFYNNEISEKSEIFDDQFSVERPDGSNFTLKIRSTKLEDSAMYFCASSERGQAYNEQFFGPGTRLTVL.

This sequence joins TRBV18 and TRBJ2-7; no reliable D call. V lost 2 bases, J lost 3 bases, and 11 bases lay in between. Germline V gene sequence: CDR1 KGHSH, CDR2 LQKENI. CDR3 length equals 14 residues. The CDR3 DNA is TGTGCCAGCTCACCATCTGGTGTGAACTACGAGCAGTACTTC. It specifies CASSPSGVNYEQYF.

This clone was counted a single time. The chain carries TRBV7-6 and TRBJ1-1, with D unclear. Germline assignment: CDR1 SGHVS and CDR2 FNYEAQ. V shed 2 bases and J shed 4 bases, with 8 bases lying between them. This CDR3 region has 13 residues. The CDR3 DNA follows: TGTGCCAGCAGCTTAAGTGCAGGCACTGAAGCTTTCTTT. It encodes CASSLSAGTEAFF. Variable domain in full (rest from reference TRBV7-6 and TRBJ1-1): GAGVSQSPRYKVTKRGQDVALRCDPISGHVSLYWYRQALGQGPEFLTYFNYEAQQDKSGLPNDRFSAERPEGSISTLTIQRTEQRDSAMYRCASSLSAGTEAFFGQGTRLTVV.

This sequence joins TRBV6-6 and TRBJ2-3; D gene unclear. CDR3 length: 13 residues. Trimming pared 7 bases from V and 5 bases from J, leaving 13 bases between. Germline CDR1 and CDR2: MNHNY and SVGAGI (reference sequence). The CDR3 here is CASKEVGRDTQYF. The DNA for the CDR3 is TGTGCCAGCAAAGAGGTGGGAAGAGATACGCAGTATTTT.

The chain employs TRBV6-1 and TRBJ2-5, with D perhaps matching TRBD1 or TRBD2 (5 bases each). Deletions cut 5 bases from V and 3 bases from J, with 16 bases between. The length of the CDR3 is 15 residues. CDR1 and CDR2 from the germline V gene are MNHNS and SASEGT. In DNA form, the CDR3 reads TGTGCCAGCAGTTGGCTCGGGGCCGGGGAAGAGACCCAGTACTTC. Amino acids: CASSWLGAGEETQYF.

The V gene is TRBV6-5, the J gene TRBJ2-5; D is perhaps TRBD2 (5 bases). The CDR3 spans 12 residues. From germline, CDR1 is MNHEY and CDR2 SVGAGI. The V and J ends lost 8 bases and 4 bases respectively, with 11 bases between them. CDR3 in DNA: TGTGCCAGCGCCCGGGGTGCAGAGACCCAGTACTTC. It is translated as CASARGAETQYF.

The CDR3 region is CAIQEAVSGRAGEQFF. The CDR3 DNA is TGTGCCATCCAAGAGGCAGTTAGCGGGAGGGCCGGTGAGCAGTTCTTC. The V and J genes are TRBV10-3 and TRBJ2-1; 11 nucleotides match TRBD2. V shed 8 bases, J shed 9 bases, and the junction held 15 bases outside the gene matches. The CDR3 totals 16 residues. The germline V gene has CDR1 ENHRY and CDR2 SYGVKD.

The chain is built from TRBV6-1 and TRBJ1-1, with a possible D match to TRBD1 (6 bases). Trimming took 6 bases from V and 4 from J, leaving 9 bases between them. The CDR3 runs 12 residues. Looked up from germline, CDR1 is MNHNS and CDR2 is SASEGT. The CDR3 DNA follows: TGTGCCAGCAGGAGGGGGGGCACTGAAGCTTTCTTT. Protein product: CASRRGGTEAFF.

The genes are TRBV5-1 and TRBJ2-7; perhaps TRBD2 as D (5 bases). The ends were cut back, 1 base at V and 6 bases at J, with 17 bases in the middle. The CDR3 is 15 amino acids. Per germline, CDR1 SGHRS and CDR2 YFSETQ. The CDR3 DNA is TGCGCCAGCAGCTTGTTACTCGGAGGCGAACTCGAGCAGTACTTC. Encoded protein: CASSLLLGGELEQYF.

The genes are TRBV9 and TRBJ1-1, with D perhaps TRBD1 (5 bases). This CDR3 comprises 13 residues. V dropped 6 bases and J dropped 3 bases, with 12 bases sitting between them. Germline CDR1 SGDLS, CDR2 YYNGEE. The CDR3 sequence: CASNQGSDTEAFF. For the CDR3, the DNA is TGTGCCAGCAATCAGGGATCGGACACTGAAGCTTTCTTT.

The chain joins TRBV7-6 to TRBJ2-7; 7 nucleotides line up with TRBD1. The CDR3 runs to 14 residues. The V gene end was trimmed by 0 bases and the J gene end by 4 bases; junction bases not matched to a gene: 3. Germline values: CDR1 SGHVS, CDR2 FNYEAQ. The CDR3 sequence is CASSLAQGVYEQYF. As DNA, the CDR3 is TGTGCCAGCAGCTTAGCCCAGGGGGTTTACGAGCAGTACTTC.

The chain is built from TRBV7-2 and TRBJ1-1; the D gene is possibly TRBD1 (5 bases). The CDR3 is 15 residues long. Trimming removed 2 bases from V and 1 base from J, with 11 bases in between. CDR1 is SGHTA, CDR2 FQGNSA, per germline. This chain's CDR3 is CASSLLTGGNTEAFF. CDR3 DNA: TGTGCCAGCAGCTTACTGACCGGGGGGAACACTGAAGCTTTCTTT.

This clone was counted a single time. The rearrangement links TRBV20-1 to TRBJ2-1; unclear D gene. The CDR3 has 11 residues. Trimming cost V 1 base and J 8 bases, with 6 bases left between them. CDR1 and CDR2 (germline): DFQATT, SNEGSKA (reference sequence). In nucleotides, the CDR3 is TGCAGTGCTAGAGGGAAGGATGAGCAGTTCTTC. Encoded protein: CSARGKDEQFF.